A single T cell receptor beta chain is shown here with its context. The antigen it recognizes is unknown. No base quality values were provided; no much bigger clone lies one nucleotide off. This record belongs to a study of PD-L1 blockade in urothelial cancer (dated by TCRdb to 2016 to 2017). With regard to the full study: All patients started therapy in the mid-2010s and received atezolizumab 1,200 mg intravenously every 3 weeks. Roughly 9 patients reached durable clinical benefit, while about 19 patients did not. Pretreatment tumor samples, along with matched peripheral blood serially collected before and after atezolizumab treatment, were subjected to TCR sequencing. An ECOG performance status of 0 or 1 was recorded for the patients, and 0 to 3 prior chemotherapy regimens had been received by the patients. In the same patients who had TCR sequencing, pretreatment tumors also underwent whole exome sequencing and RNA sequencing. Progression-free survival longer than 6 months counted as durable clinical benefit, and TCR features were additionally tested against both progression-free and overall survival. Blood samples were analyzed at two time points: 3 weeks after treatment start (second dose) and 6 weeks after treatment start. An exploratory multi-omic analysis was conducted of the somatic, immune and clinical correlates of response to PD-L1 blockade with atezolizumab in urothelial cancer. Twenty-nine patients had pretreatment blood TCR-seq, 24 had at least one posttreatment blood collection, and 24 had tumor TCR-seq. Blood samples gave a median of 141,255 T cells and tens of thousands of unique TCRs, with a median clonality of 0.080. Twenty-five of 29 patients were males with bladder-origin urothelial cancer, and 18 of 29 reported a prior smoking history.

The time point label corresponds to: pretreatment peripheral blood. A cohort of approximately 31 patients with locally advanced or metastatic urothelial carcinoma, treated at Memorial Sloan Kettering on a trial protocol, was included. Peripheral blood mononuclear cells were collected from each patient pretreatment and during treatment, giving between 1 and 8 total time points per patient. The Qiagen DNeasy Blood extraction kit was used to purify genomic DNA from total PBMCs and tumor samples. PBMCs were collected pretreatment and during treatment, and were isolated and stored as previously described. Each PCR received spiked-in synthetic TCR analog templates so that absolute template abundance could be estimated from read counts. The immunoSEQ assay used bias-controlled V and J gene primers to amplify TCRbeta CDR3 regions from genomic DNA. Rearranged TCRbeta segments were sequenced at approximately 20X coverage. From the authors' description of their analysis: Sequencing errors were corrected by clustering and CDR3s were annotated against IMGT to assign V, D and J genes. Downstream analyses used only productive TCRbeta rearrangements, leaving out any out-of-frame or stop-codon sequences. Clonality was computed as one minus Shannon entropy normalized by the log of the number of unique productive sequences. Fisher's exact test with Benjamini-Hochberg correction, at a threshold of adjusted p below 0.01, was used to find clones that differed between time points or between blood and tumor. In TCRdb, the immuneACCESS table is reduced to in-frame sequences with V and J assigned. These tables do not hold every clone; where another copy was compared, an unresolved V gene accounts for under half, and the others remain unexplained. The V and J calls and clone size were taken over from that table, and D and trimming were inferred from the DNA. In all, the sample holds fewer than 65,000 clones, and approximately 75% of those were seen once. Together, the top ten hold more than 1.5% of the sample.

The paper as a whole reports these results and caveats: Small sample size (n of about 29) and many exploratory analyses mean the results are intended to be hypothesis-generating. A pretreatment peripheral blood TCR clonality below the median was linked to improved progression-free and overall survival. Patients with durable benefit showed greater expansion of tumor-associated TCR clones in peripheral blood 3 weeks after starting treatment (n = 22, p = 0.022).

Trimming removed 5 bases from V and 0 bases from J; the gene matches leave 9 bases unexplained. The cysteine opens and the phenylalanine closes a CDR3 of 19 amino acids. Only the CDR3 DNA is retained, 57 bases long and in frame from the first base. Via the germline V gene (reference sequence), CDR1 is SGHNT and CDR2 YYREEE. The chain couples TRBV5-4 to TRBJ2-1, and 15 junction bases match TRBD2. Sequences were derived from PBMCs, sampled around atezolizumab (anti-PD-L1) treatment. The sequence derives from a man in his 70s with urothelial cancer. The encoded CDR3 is CASRRPGTSGRSSYNEQFF. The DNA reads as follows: TGTGCCAGCAGACGGCCCGGGACTAGCGGGAGGAGCTCCTACAATGAGCAGTTCTTC.